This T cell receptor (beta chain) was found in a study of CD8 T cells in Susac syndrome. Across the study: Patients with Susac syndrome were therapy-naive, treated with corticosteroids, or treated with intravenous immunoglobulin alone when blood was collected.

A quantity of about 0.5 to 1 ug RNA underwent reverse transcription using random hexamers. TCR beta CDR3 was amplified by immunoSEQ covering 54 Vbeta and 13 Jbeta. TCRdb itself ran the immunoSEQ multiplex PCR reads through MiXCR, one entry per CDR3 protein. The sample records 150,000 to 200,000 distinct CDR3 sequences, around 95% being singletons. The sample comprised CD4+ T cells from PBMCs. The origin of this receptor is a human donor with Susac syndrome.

The CDR3 is CASSYSAGGPDTQYF. The CDR3 DNA follows: TGTGCCAGCAGTTACTCAGCGGGGGGGCCAGATACGCAGTATTTT. This chain links TRBV6-2 or TRBV6-3 with TRBJ2-3; 10 nucleotides line up with TRBD2. With V trimmed by 0 bases and J by 4 bases, 1 base remained unmatched. The V gene's germline CDR1 is MNHEY and CDR2 SVGEGT. The CDR3 runs to 15 residues.